What follows is one T cell receptor (beta chain) and its context. This clonotype occurred a few times. No cognate antigen has been identified for it. There are no base qualities to consult, and no much larger clone falls within one base. Libraries were prepared through RT-PCR. Sequenced using an Illumina HiSeq 2500. TCRdb's own reprocessing of the public reads used fastp at Q25 and MiXCR and kept productive beta chains. Rows merge per CDR3 protein into single entries with the most common DNA and genes. The sample yields around 200,000 distinct CDR3 sequences; around a tenth were counted once. Jointly, the top ten make up 11% of the sample. V lost 1 base and J lost 8 bases; the stretch between them is 8 bases long. The CDR3 contains 11 residues, cysteine and phenylalanine counted. Here the CDR3 DNA is all that survives: 33 bases in frame from base 1. Taken from the germline V gene (reference sequence), the CDR1 and CDR2 loops are DFQATT and SNEGSKA.

The data originate from a study of response to subunit inactivated influenza vaccine (dated by TCRdb to 2016 to 2019). Study-level background: The study used deep quantitative T cell receptor repertoire profiling to track responses to a trivalent subunit inactivated influenza vaccine. General conclusions and limits of the study: It was suggested by the authors that each seasonal influenza vaccination may recruit only a limited number of new T cells.

Recombination joined TRBV20-1 with TRBJ1-2; no D gene call is confident. This specimen consisted of non-naive T cells sorted from PBMCs, obtained on the day of vaccination. This sample's cell subset or site label indicates: memory T cell fraction. This receptor was taken from a man aged 50 to 59 who received an inactivated influenza vaccine. Donor details come from another sample of the same person, matched by shared clones. The CDR3 corresponds to CSARGGRGYTF. Here is the DNA: TGCAGTGCTAGAGGCGGCAGGGGCTACACCTTC.